A selection of T cell receptor beta chains follows, all from one sample in a study of blood T cell repertoires in COVID-19. TCRdb's copy holds only in-frame clones and misses some; the assay was immunoSEQ multiplex PCR. The repertoire has 62,000 or so clones, approximately 92% of them found once; the top ten carry around 8.7%. The sample consisted of peripheral blood. These TCRs come from a man aged 45-65 years with active COVID-19. CDR3s include the opening cysteine and the closing phenylalanine or tryptophan. The order of the fields is clone size, J gene, V gene, D gene, CDR3 protein, CDR3 DNA. The D gene is left open where the match is weak. Clone size is stated in some rows and not others, as once, few, many or a class when expanded.

>few|TRBJ1-5|TRBV19|TRBD1
CASSPDRGSPQHF
TGTGCCAGTAGCCCAGACAGGGGGTCGCCCCAGCATTTT
>NA|TRBJ2-7|TRBV3-1/TRBV3-2|TRBD1
CASSLGQGEYEQYF
TGTGCCAGCAGCCTTGGACAGGGAGAATACGAGCAGTACTTC
>NA|TRBJ2-5|TRBV11-2|TRBD2
CASSSGTSGGQETQYF
TGTGCCAGCAGCTCCGGGACTAGCGGGGGACAAGAGACCCAGTACTTC
>NA|TRBJ2-5|TRBV4-1|NA
CASSQESREETQYF
TGCGCCAGCAGCCAAGAATCCAGGGAAGAGACCCAGTACTTC
>NA|TRBJ2-7|TRBV7-9|TRBD2
CASSLGERGGDYEQYF
TGTGCCAGCAGCTTAGGGGAACGGGGGGGCGATTACGAGCAGTACTTC
>NA|TRBJ2-7|TRBV9|NA
CASSAEGVSYEQYF
TGTGCCAGCAGCGCCGAGGGCGTGAGCTACGAGCAGTACTTC
>NA|TRBJ2-2|TRBV6-5|NA
CASTQGTGELFF
TGTGCCAGCACACAGGGAACCGGGGAGCTGTTTTTT
>NA|TRBJ1-3|TRBV10-3|NA
CAISEVSGNTIYF
TGTGCCATCAGTGAGGTATCTGGAAACACCATATATTTT
>NA|TRBJ1-2|TRBV7-8|NA
CASSSYRDGYGYTF
TGTGCCAGCAGCTCCTACAGGGATGGGTATGGCTACACCTTC
>NA|TRBJ2-1|TRBV27|TRBD1
CASSLFTGGAVRGQFF
TGTGCCAGCAGTTTATTTACAGGGGGCGCGGTCCGGGGGCAGTTCTTC
>NA|TRBJ1-1|TRBV7-7|NA
CASSLSLNTEAFF
TGTGCCAGCAGCTTGAGTCTGAACACTGAAGCTTTCTTT
>NA|TRBJ1-5|TRBV20-1|NA
CSASYRSNQPQHF
TGCAGTGCTAGTTACAGAAGCAATCAGCCCCAGCATTTT
>NA|TRBJ1-1|TRBV30|TRBD1
CAWRGQMNTEAFF
TGTGCCTGGAGGGGACAGATGAACACTGAAGCTTTCTTT
>NA|TRBJ2-1|TRBV19|TRBD2
CASSIRSGGANINEQFF
TGTGCCAGTAGTATAAGGAGCGGGGGGGCTAATATAAATGAGCAGTTCTTC
>NA|TRBJ1-4|TRBV5-1|TRBD1
CASSLGTASNEKLFF
TGCGCCAGCAGCCTGGGGACAGCCTCTAATGAAAAACTGTTTTTT
>NA|TRBJ1-1|TRBV5-4|NA
CASSLTPGAPVMNTEAFF
TGTGCCAGCAGCTTGACCCCAGGGGCTCCTGTTATGAACACTGAAGCTTTCTTT
>NA|TRBJ2-4|TRBV5-6|NA
CASSLQVGWELAKNIQYF
TGTGCCAGCAGCTTACAGGTGGGGTGGGAACTAGCCAAAAACATTCAGTACTTC
>NA|TRBJ2-3|TRBV9|TRBD2
CASSSTYTGGQSTDTQYF
TGTGCCAGCAGCTCAACCTACACGGGGGGGCAGAGCACAGATACGCAGTATTTT
>once|TRBJ2-1|TRBV9|TRBD1
CASSANPGRQGNYNEQFF
TGTGCCAGCAGCGCCAACCCAGGGCGACAGGGCAACTACAATGAGCAGTTCTTC
>NA|TRBJ2-5|TRBV6-6|NA
CASRQVPREETQYF
TGTGCCAGCAGACAGGTTCCCCGCGAGGAGACCCAGTACTTC
>NA|TRBJ2-7|TRBV6-5|TRBD1
CASSYSGTGEQYF
TGTGCCAGCAGTTACTCGGGGACAGGCGAGCAGTACTTC
>NA|TRBJ1-2|TRBV5-1|NA
CASSLGPVYGYTF
TGCGCCAGCAGCTTGGGCCCGGTATATGGCTACACCTTC
>NA|TRBJ1-5|TRBV14|NA
CASSQVGNQPQHF
TGTGCCAGCAGCCAAGTCGGCAATCAGCCCCAGCATTTT
>NA|TRBJ1-1|TRBV5-1|TRBD1
CASSDTGATTEAFF
TGCGCCAGCAGCGACACAGGGGCTACCACTGAAGCTTTCTTT
>NA|TRBJ2-7|TRBV5-4|NA
CASSQLTGEVEQYF
TGTGCCAGCAGCCAACTTACAGGGGAGGTCGAGCAGTACTTC
>NA|TRBJ1-3|TRBV7-9|TRBD1
CAIQGGAGGRNGNTIYF
TGTGCCATCCAAGGCGGTGCAGGGGGCAGAAATGGAAACACCATATATTTT
>NA|TRBJ1-2|TRBV5-4|NA
CASSMMGYSGSHTF
TGTGCCAGCAGCATGATGGGGTATTCTGGGAGCCACACCTTC